This T cell receptor beta chain stems from a study of T-cell memory formation after mild COVID-19. Study-wide points: A second wave of clones peaked on day 37, and their SARS-CoV-2 specificity went unconfirmed.

Regarding this clonotype: What it binds is unknown.

TCRdb reprocessed the 5' RACE reads via MiXCR and lists one record per CDR3 protein. This table holds under 650,000 distinct CDR3 sequences, roughly 18% found once. Sequenced input: PBMCs or a T cell subset sorted from them (not recorded which). The receptor was derived from an adult woman who had mild COVID-19 (a few samples of this study predate the infection). Cell type and time point are not known.

In DNA, the CDR3 is TGTGCCAGCAGCTTGTTAGGGGGCGGGGAGACCCAGTACTTC. It is translated as CASSLLGGGETQYF. The chain combines TRBV7-3 with TRBJ2-5, with 7 nucleotides matching TRBD1. V was pared by 3 bases and J by 5 bases, with 6 bases of the junction left unmatched. Germline V lookup: CDR1 SGHTA, CDR2 FQGTGA. This CDR3 region has 14 residues.